This T cell receptor (beta chain) was recorded in a study of blood T cell repertoires in COVID-19. Generated by immunoSEQ multiplex PCR, the TCRdb table keeps only in-frame clones and is missing some. The sample holds over 90,000 clones, roughly 80% seen once. Trimming pared 3 bases from V and 7 bases from J, leaving 10 bases between. Germline lookup yields CDR1 KGHSH and CDR2 LQKENI. The CDR3 consists of 13 residues. Material: peripheral blood. This rearrangement joins TRBV18 to TRBJ1-5; a possible D gene is TRBD1 (6 bases). This TCR came from a human donor in a cohort sampled during active COVID-19. The chain's CDR3 is CASSPSGDQPQHF. The CDR3 region has the DNA TGTGCCAGCTCACCTTCAGGGGACCAGCCCCAGCATTTT.